This T cell receptor (beta chain) was observed in a study of HIV-infected patients and healthy controls. This clonotype is termed medium-sized. Antiretroviral therapy had run roughly three months, about 14 weeks, before follow-up blood collection. Whole blood was used without fractionation, so all unsorted peripheral T cells were included. Reverse transcription used approximately 500 ng RNA and constant-region primers for alpha and beta. Using multiplexing indices, alpha and beta chain libraries were generated apart by chain-specific third strand synthesis. TCRdb re-derived calls from the 5' RACE reads in MiXCR, one entry per CDR3 protein. Counted here are approximately 6,600 distinct CDR3 sequences, 10% occurring once; the ten biggest clones make up 15% to 20%. This clonotype originated in an adult with HIV infection. The specimen comprised blood, sampled during antiretroviral therapy.

CDR3 in DNA: TGCAGTGTAACAGGGAAAGAGACCCAGTACTTC. Protein product: CSVTGKETQYF. This chain joins TRBV20-1 and TRBJ2-5; D perhaps matches TRBD1 (6 bases). CDR3 size: 11 residues. Germline V gives CDR1 DFQATT, CDR2 SNEGSKA (reference sequence). V was trimmed by 7 bases and J by 3 bases, leaving 9 bases between them.